Following are 24 T cell receptor beta chains from one sample sequenced in a study of blood T cell repertoires in COVID-19. Method: immunoSEQ multiplex PCR; TCRdb's copy keeps in-frame clones and lacks some. This sample has approximately 180,000 clones, with approximately 87% found just once. Sequenced sample: peripheral blood. Receptor source: a woman between 65 and 79 years old with COVID-19, enrolled during active disease.

A single count supports this clone. This chain links TRBV18 with TRBJ2-7; D is ambiguous. This CDR3 region has 13 residues. Germline V gene sequence: CDR1 KGHSH, CDR2 LQKENI. The V end lost 4 bases, the J end lost 7 bases, and 14 bases lay between the germline ends. CDR3 region: CASSRGNWWEQYF. The CDR3 DNA reads as TGTGCCAGCTCACGAGGAAATTGGTGGGAGCAGTACTTC.

The chain employs TRBV2 and TRBJ2-5, with D perhaps TRBD1 (6 bases). The V gene lost 8 bases and the J gene lost 3 bases, with 7 bases spanning the gap. The CDR3 covers 11 residues. CDR1 is SNHLY, CDR2 FYNNEI, per germline. Written as DNA, the CDR3 is TGTGCCAGCGGACAGAAAGAGACCCAGTACTTC. Translated, it gives CASGQKETQYF.

The gene calls are TRBV6-2 or TRBV6-3 and TRBJ2-3; D is unresolved. Germline CDR1 and CDR2: MNHEY and SVGEGT. V was cut by 3 bases and J by 1 base, with 8 bases left in between. The CDR3 runs to 14 residues. CDR3 region: CASSYWPRTDTQYF. Written as DNA, the CDR3 is TGTGCCAGCAGTTATTGGCCCCGCACAGATACGCAGTATTTT.

The chain couples TRBV5-1 to TRBJ1-1; D unclear. The CDR3 is 15 residues long. Germline CDR1 SGHRS, CDR2 YFSETQ. The germline V and J ends were trimmed by 4 bases and 1 base, with 14 bases remaining between them. Written as DNA, the CDR3 is TGCGCCAGCAGCACAACCCAAACAGAGAACACTGAAGCTTTCTTT. Translating gives CASSTTQTENTEAFF.

The chain uses TRBV6-5 and TRBJ1-1; D gene uncertain. The CDR3 has 15 residues. The V and J ends lost 6 bases and 0 bases respectively, with 14 bases between them. Germline V CDR1 and CDR2: MNHEY, SVGAGI. The CDR3 coding sequence is TGTGCCAGCAGCTCAGTGCCAGGCCTGAACACTGAAGCTTTCTTT. It codes for CASSSVPGLNTEAFF.

In nucleotides, the CDR3 is TGTGCCAGCAGGGGTGAGGCTCAGCCCCAGCATTTT. This sequence encodes CASRGEAQPQHF. The chain joins TRBV6-6 to TRBJ1-5; D gene unclear. The germline gives CDR1 MNHNY, CDR2 SVGAGI (reference sequence). The CDR3 length is 12 residues. V lost 6 bases and J lost 6, with 9 bases in between.

The rearrangement links TRBV18 to TRBJ1-2; no definite D call. The V gene lost 2 bases and the J gene lost 2 bases, with 15 bases spanning the gap. The CDR3 loop spans 16 amino acids. Germline values: CDR1 KGHSH, CDR2 LQKENI. CDR3 sequence (DNA): TGTGCCAGCTCACCAGAGATACAGCCCTCGAACTATGGCTACACCTTC. It is translated as CASSPEIQPSNYGYTF.

In this sample, this clone turned up once. The rearrangement uses TRBV3-1 (or the pseudogene TRBV3-2) and TRBJ2-2, with 10 bases aligning to TRBD1. Germline-derived CDR1 and CDR2 are LGHDT and YNNKEL (reference sequence). The V segment lost 4 bases and the J segment 3 bases; nucleotides outside the gene matches: 2. CDR3 size: 15 residues. The DNA for the CDR3 is TGTGCCAGCAGCCTAGGACAGGGGGACACCGGGGAGCTGTTTTTT. Protein sequence: CASSLGQGDTGELFF.

This chain uses TRBV4-3 with TRBJ2-7, with a tentative D call TRBD1 (8 bases). V lost 3 bases, J lost 4 bases, and 19 bases lay in between. In germline, CDR1 is LGHNA, CDR2 YSLEER. The CDR3 is 16 amino acids. CDR3 residues: CASSHHAGQGGYEQYF. CDR3 nucleotides: TGCGCCAGCAGCCACCACGCAGGACAGGGAGGGTACGAGCAGTACTTC.

This sequence joins TRBV20-1 and TRBJ2-3; D unclear. This CDR3 contains 11 residues. Germline loops: CDR1 DFQATT, CDR2 SNEGSKA (reference sequence). Trimming removed 6 bases from V and 3 bases from J, with 7 bases in between. Here the CDR3 DNA reads TGCAGTGCCCCTTCGACAGATACGCAGTATTTT. It specifies CSAPSTDTQYF.

V is TRBV20-1 and J is TRBJ2-5; no clear D. V lost 3 bases and J 4 bases, leaving 6 bases between the germline ends. Germline V gene data show CDR1 as DFQATT and CDR2 as SNEGSKA (reference sequence). The CDR3 runs to 11 residues. DNA for the CDR3: TGCAGTGCTAGTCGCGCAGAGACCCAGTACTTC. Its protein product is CSASRAETQYF.

This chain joins TRBV14 and TRBJ2-2, with 7 bases aligning to TRBD1. CDR3 length: 19 amino acids. After removal of 0 bases from V and 0 bases from J, the junction contained 10 bases not matched to a gene. In germline, CDR1 is SGHDN, CDR2 FVKESK. The CDR3 DNA reads TGTGCCAGCAGCCAAGAAGATTCTTGGGACAGACCGAACACCGGGGAGCTGTTTTTT. Translating gives CASSQEDSWDRPNTGELFF.

This chain joins TRBV6-5 and TRBJ2-5; D possibly corresponds to TRBD1 (6 bases). Trimming removed 3 bases from V and 5 bases from J, with 16 bases in between. Germline CDR1 MNHEY, CDR2 SVGAGI. CDR3 length: 15 residues. CDR3 nucleotide sequence: TGTGCCAGCAGTTATAACACAGGGTCCGGGGAGACCCAGTACTTC. Residues: CASSYNTGSGETQYF.

The table lists this clone with a few counts. This chain links TRBV6-5 with TRBJ1-1; no reliable D call. The CDR3 contains 14 residues. In germline, CDR1 is MNHEY, CDR2 SVGAGI. V lost 4 bases to trimming and J lost 4 bases, with 13 bases between them. CDR3 sequence reads: CASSSPTISTEAFF. The CDR3 coding sequence is TGTGCCAGCAGTTCCCCTACCATTTCCACTGAAGCTTTCTTT.

The V and J genes are TRBV29-1 and TRBJ2-3, with a weak D call TRBD2 (6 bases). Germline-derived CDR1 and CDR2 are SQVTM and ANQGSEA. There are 15 residues in the CDR3. Between the trimmed V and J ends, which lost 8 bases and 0 bases, there was a span of 18 bases. CDR3: CSLRGGQGSTDTQYF. The CDR3 bases are TGCAGCCTCCGAGGAGGGCAGGGAAGCACAGATACGCAGTATTTT.

The chain has TRBV28 and TRBJ1-1; 8 nucleotides agree with TRBD1. J was trimmed by 3 bases and V by 5 bases; bases with no gene match: 5. Germline CDR1 is MDHEN and CDR2 is SYDVKM. This CDR3 comprises 14 residues. The CDR3, as DNA: TGTGCCAGCAGTACCCCACAGGGGGACACTGAAGCTTTCTTT. It yields the protein CASSTPQGDTEAFF.

The V and J genes are TRBV7-2 and TRBJ2-7; D remains unclear. The germline CDR1 and CDR2 sequences are SGHTA and FQGNSA. The CDR3 is made up of 13 amino acids. The V and J ends lost 5 bases and 1 base respectively, with 9 bases between them. The CDR3 coding sequence is TGTGCCAGCAGCCCCGGAGAGTCCTACGAGCAGTACTTC. Amino acid sequence: CASSPGESYEQYF.

CDR3 nucleotide sequence: TGTGCCAGCAGCTTAGGAGGGCTAGGGCATACGCAGTATTTT. Protein product: CASSLGGLGHTQYF. The genes are TRBV11-3 and TRBJ2-3; D is perhaps TRBD2 (5 bases). Trimming removed 1 base at V and 7 bases at J, with 12 bases between. The length of the CDR3 is 14 residues. Germline V lookup: CDR1 SGHNT, CDR2 YENEEA.

The genes are TRBV6-5 and TRBJ1-1; a possible D gene is TRBD1 (6 bases). The CDR3 runs 15 residues. Germline V gene lookup returns CDR1 MNHEY and CDR2 SVGAGI. V gave up 0 bases and J gave up 10 bases, with 18 bases separating them. The DNA for the CDR3 is TGTGCCAGCAGTTACTCAGGGGGAAACCCAAGTAGAGCTTTCTTT. This codes for CASSYSGGNPSRAFF.

This clone was detected once. This chain connects TRBV10-3 to TRBJ1-2; D remains ambiguous. V was trimmed by 4 bases and J by 5 bases, leaving 11 bases between them. Germline V gives CDR1 ENHRY, CDR2 SYGVKD. This CDR3 has 13 amino acids. The CDR3 reads CAISGAGDYGYTF. In DNA form, the CDR3 reads TGTGCCATCAGTGGTGCGGGAGATTATGGCTACACCTTC.

J is TRBJ1-2 and V is TRBV27, with TRBD1 matching 7 bases. V lost 3 bases and J lost 5; bases outside the gene matches: 3. Per the germline V gene, CDR1 is MNHEY and CDR2 is SMNVEV (reference sequence). The length of the CDR3 is 13 residues. CDR3 sequence reads: CASSFTGEYGYTF. Here the CDR3 DNA reads TGTGCCAGCAGTTTCACAGGGGAATATGGCTACACCTTC.

The V and J genes are TRBV6-5 and TRBJ1-4; D is uncertain. Germline assignment: CDR1 MNHEY and CDR2 SVGAGI. V lost 1 base to trimming and J lost 7 bases, with 7 bases between them. The CDR3 totals 13 residues. The CDR3 here is CASSYYGGEKLFF. The CDR3 nucleotides are TGTGCCAGCAGTTACTACGGTGGTGAAAAACTGTTTTTT.

J is TRBJ1-3 and V is TRBV5-4, with 7 positions matching TRBD1. The CDR3 is made up of 14 amino acids. V lost 4 bases, J lost 4 bases, and 5 bases stayed unmatched. Germline CDR1 SGHNT, CDR2 YYREEE (reference sequence). The chain's CDR3 is CASSLRGVGNTIYF. The CDR3 bases are TGTGCCAGCAGCCTCAGGGGGGTAGGAAACACCATATATTTT.

This chain links TRBV4-1 with TRBJ2-3, with D perhaps TRBD2 (6 bases). Trimming stripped 0 bases from V and 2 bases from J, with 21 bases between. The CDR3 is 19 residues long. CDR1 MGHRA and CDR2 YSYEKL come from the germline V gene. The CDR3 coding sequence is TGCGCCAGCAGCCAAGATCATGGTCGTGGTAGCGGCGTCACAGATACGCAGTATTTT. Its translation is CASSQDHGRGSGVTDTQYF.